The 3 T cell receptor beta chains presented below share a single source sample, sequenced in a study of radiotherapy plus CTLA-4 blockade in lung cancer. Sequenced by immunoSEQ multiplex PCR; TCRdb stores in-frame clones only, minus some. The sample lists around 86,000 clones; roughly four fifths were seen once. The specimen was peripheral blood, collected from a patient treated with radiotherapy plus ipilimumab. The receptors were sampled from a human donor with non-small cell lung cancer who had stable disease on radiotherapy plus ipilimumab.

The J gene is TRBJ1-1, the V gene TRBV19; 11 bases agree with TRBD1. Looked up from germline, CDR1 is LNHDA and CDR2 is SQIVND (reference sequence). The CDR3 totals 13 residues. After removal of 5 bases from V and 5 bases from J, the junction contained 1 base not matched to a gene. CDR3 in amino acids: CASSWDRGTEAFF. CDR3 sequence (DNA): TGTGCCAGTAGTTGGGACAGGGGGACTGAAGCTTTCTTT.

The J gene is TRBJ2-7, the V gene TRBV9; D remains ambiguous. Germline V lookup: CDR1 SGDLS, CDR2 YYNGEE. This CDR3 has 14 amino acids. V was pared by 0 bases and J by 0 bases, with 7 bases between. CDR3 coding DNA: TGTGCCAGCAGCGTAGACGGCAGCTCCTACGAGCAGTACTTC. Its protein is CASSVDGSSYEQYF.

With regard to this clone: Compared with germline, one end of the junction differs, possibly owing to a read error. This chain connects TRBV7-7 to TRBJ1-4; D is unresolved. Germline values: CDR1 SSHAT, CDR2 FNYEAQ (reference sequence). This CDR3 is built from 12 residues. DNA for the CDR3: TGTGCTAGCAGCTTTGCTAATGAAAAACTGTTTTTT. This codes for CASSFANEKLFF.